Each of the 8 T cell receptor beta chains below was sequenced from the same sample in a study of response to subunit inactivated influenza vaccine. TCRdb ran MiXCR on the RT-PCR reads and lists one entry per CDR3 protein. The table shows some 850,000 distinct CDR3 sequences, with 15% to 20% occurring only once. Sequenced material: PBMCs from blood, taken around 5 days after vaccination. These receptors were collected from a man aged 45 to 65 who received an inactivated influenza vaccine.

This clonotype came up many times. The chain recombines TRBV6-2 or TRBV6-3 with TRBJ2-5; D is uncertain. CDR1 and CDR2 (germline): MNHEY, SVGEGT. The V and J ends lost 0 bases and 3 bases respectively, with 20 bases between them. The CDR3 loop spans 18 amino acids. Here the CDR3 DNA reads TGTGCCAGCAGTTACTCGACGGTCTCTACCGCGCTGAAAGAGACCCAGTACTTC. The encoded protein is CASSYSTVSTALKETQYF.

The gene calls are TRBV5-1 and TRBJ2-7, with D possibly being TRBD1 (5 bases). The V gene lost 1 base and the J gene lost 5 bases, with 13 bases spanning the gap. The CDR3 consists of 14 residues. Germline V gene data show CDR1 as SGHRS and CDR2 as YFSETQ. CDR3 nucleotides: TGCGCCAGCAGCTTGTTGGCAGGGAAGGACGAGCAGTACTTC. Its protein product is CASSLLAGKDEQYF. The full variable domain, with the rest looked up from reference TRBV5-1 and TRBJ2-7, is KAGVTQTPRYLIKTRGQQVTLSCSPISGHRSVSWYQQTPGQGLQFLFEYFSETQRNKGNFPGRFSGRQFSNSRSEMNVSTLELGDSALYLCASSLLAGKDEQYFGPGTRLTVT.

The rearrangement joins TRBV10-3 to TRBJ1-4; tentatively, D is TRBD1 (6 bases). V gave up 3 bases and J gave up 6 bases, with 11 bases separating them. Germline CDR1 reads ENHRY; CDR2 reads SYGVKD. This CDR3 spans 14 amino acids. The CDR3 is CAISEKGGYEKLFF. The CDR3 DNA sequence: TGTGCCATCAGTGAAAAGGGGGGGTATGAAAAACTGTTTTTT.

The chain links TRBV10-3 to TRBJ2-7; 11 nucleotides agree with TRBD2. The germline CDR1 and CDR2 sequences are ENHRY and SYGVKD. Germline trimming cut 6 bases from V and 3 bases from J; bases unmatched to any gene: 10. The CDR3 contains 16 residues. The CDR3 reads CAIRAKPGTSGYEQYF. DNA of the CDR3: TGTGCCATCAGAGCAAAACCCGGGACTAGCGGCTACGAGCAGTACTTC.

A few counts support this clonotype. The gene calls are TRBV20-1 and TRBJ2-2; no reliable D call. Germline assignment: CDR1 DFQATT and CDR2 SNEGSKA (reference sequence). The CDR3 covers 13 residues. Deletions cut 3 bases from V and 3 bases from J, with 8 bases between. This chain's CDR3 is CSARILDTGELFF. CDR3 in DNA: TGCAGTGCTAGGATTTTGGACACCGGGGAGCTGTTTTTT.

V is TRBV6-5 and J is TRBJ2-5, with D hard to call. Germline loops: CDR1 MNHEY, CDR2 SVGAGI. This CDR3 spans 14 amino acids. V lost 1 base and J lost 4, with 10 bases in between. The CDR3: CASSYFRRGETQYF. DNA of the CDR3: TGTGCCAGCAGTTACTTCAGGAGAGGAGAGACCCAGTACTTC.

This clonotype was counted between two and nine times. CDR3 sequence: CASSQDYTNTEAFF. The CDR3 nucleotides read TGCGCCAGCAGCCAAGATTACACGAACACTGAAGCTTTCTTT. The chain links TRBV4-3 to TRBJ1-1; no firm D call. Trimming cost V 0 bases and J 1 base, with 6 bases left between them. Germline V gives CDR1 LGHNA, CDR2 YSLEER. CDR3 size: 14 residues.

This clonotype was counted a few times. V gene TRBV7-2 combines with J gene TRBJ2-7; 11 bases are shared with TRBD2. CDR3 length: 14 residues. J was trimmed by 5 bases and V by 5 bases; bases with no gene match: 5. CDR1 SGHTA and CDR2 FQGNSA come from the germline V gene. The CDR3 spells CASSLRTSGHEQYF. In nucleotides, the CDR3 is TGTGCCAGCAGCCTTCGGACTAGCGGGCACGAGCAGTACTTC.